This T cell receptor beta chain was recovered during a study of T-cell reconstitution after alpha-beta-depleted transplantation in children. This clonotype was counted only a few times. Preparation of the TCRbeta library was carried out with unique molecular identifiers. TCRdb called the PCR reads again in MiXCR, with one record for every CDR3 protein. The sample includes hundreds of thousands of distinct CDR3 sequences, roughly 14% of them seen just once. This CDR3 is built from 17 residues. The V gene end was trimmed by 5 bases and the J gene end by 8 bases; junction bases not matched to a gene: 17. Per the germline V gene, CDR1 is MNHEY and CDR2 is SMNVEV (reference sequence).

The receptor's source is a girl aged 2-10 years with congenital amegakaryocytic thrombocytopenia, due to receive a stem cell transplant. The material sequenced was PBMCs, taken before TCRalphabeta/CD19-depleted stem cell transplant. This chain connects TRBV27 to TRBJ1-4; TRBD1 matches at 7 bases. CDR3 DNA sequence: TGTGCCAGCAGTCGGGTAATCTTCGGACAGGCCGCGGAAAAACTGTTTTTT. This codes for CASSRVIFGQAAEKLFF. The complete variable domain, with remaining parts taken from reference TRBV27 and TRBJ1-4, reads EAQVTQNPRYLITVTGKKLTVTCSQNMNHEYMSWYRQDPGLGLRQIYYSMNVEVTDKGDVPEGYKVSRKEKRNFPLILESPSPNQTSLYFCASSRVIFGQAAEKLFFGSGTQLSVL.